Following are 19 T cell receptor beta chains from one sample sequenced in a study of blood T cell repertoires in COVID-19. Profiled with immunoSEQ multiplex PCR; TCRdb holds only in-frame clones, not every one. The profile shows more than 200,000 clones, around 83% of them singletons. Specimen: peripheral blood. These receptors were collected from an elderly man with acute or convalescent COVID-19.

The chain employs TRBV5-1 and TRBJ1-1; D remains ambiguous. Trimming cost V 0 bases and J 6 bases, with 12 bases left between them. Germline-derived CDR1 and CDR2 are SGHRS and YFSETQ. This CDR3 has 14 residues. The CDR3 bases are TGCGCCAGCAGCTTGGAGCTAGGTAGAGCTGAAGCTTTCTTT. Translated, it gives CASSLELGRAEAFF.

This rearrangement joins TRBV24-1 to TRBJ2-3; 10 positions agree with TRBD2. The CDR3 sequence is 15 residues long. Trimming removed 9 bases from V and 4 bases from J; junction bases left unmatched: 9. Germline CDR1 and CDR2: KGHDR and SFDVKD. The CDR3 is CATGETSGNPDTQYF. CDR3 DNA sequence: TGTGCCACCGGCGAAACTAGCGGGAACCCAGATACGCAGTATTTT.

This sequence joins TRBV19 and TRBJ1-2; 7 nucleotides line up with TRBD1. Unmatched junction bases numbered 13, after V lost 9 bases and J lost 6 bases. The CDR3 loop spans 14 amino acids. Germline CDR1 reads LNHDA; CDR2 reads SQIVND (reference sequence). As DNA, the CDR3 is TGTGCCAGCTGTATGACAGGGCTTATGGATGGCTACACCTTC. It codes for CASCMTGLMDGYTF. The entire variable domain, with the rest obtained from reference TRBV19 and TRBJ1-2, is as follows: DGGITQSPKYLFRKEGQNVTLSCEQNLNHDAMYWYRQDPGQGLRLIYYSQIVNDFQKGDIAEGYSVSREKKESFPLTVTSAQKNPTAFYLCASCMTGLMDGYTFGSGTRLTVV.

The chain joins TRBV14 to TRBJ1-1; the D is unclear. Germline V CDR1 and CDR2: SGHDN, FVKESK. The CDR3 contains 12 residues. The V gene lost 2 bases and the J gene lost 2 bases, with 3 bases spanning the gap. The CDR3 spells CASSQLNTEAFF. In DNA, the CDR3 is TGTGCCAGCAGCCAACTAAACACTGAAGCTTTCTTT.

The chain is built from TRBV9 and TRBJ1-4, with a weak D call TRBD1 (5 bases). Germline CDR1 is SGDLS and CDR2 is YYNGEE. Trimming removed 5 bases at V and 3 bases at J, with 20 bases between. The CDR3 length is 17 residues. In DNA form, the CDR3 reads TGTGCCAGCAGTGGCGGGGCAGGGTGGAGAGCTAATGAAAAACTGTTTTTT. It is translated as CASSGGAGWRANEKLFF.

CDR3 residues: CASSSFPGQGADTQYF. The CDR3 nucleotides read TGTGCCAGCAGTTCCTTTCCGGGACAGGGGGCAGATACGCAGTATTTT. V is TRBV27 and J is TRBJ2-3, with 11 bases identical to TRBD1. With V trimmed by 4 bases and J by 4 bases, 7 bases remained unmatched. CDR1 and CDR2 from the germline V gene are MNHEY and SMNVEV (reference sequence). The CDR3 spans 16 residues.

V and J are TRBV7-9 and TRBJ2-1; maybe TRBD1 (6 bases). Germline loops: CDR1 SEHNR, CDR2 FQNEAQ (reference sequence). V was trimmed by 5 bases and J by 7 bases, leaving 15 bases between them. The CDR3 runs to 14 residues. In nucleotides, the CDR3 is TGTGCCAGCAGCGCGATAAGGACAGTTAATGAGCAGTTCTTC. Its translation is CASSAIRTVNEQFF.

This chain joins TRBV11-2 and TRBJ1-1; D is possibly TRBD1 (6 bases). Germline-derived CDR1 and CDR2 are SGHAT and FQNNGV. With 5 bases removed from V and 1 base from J, the gap between germline ends came to 17 bases. The CDR3 is 16 residues long. CDR3 coding DNA: TGTGCCAGCAGCCCGGACAGTAGCCTTGCGAACACTGAAGCTTTCTTT. As protein: CASSPDSSLANTEAFF.

The chain has TRBV12-3 or TRBV12-4 and TRBJ1-1; the D gene is possibly TRBD1 (6 bases). The germline V and J ends were trimmed by 8 bases and 0 bases, with 10 bases remaining between them. CDR3 size: 13 residues. Here the CDR3 reads CASRTDLNTEAFF. Here the CDR3 DNA reads TGTGCCAGCCGGACAGATTTGAACACTGAAGCTTTCTTT.

The V and J genes are TRBV6-5 and TRBJ2-2; D might be TRBD2 (5 bases). The CDR3 is 12 residues long. The ends were cut back, 6 bases at V and 8 bases at J, with 10 bases in the middle. Germline V gene lookup returns CDR1 MNHEY and CDR2 SVGAGI. Written as DNA, the CDR3 is TGTGCCAGCAGACCCCCGGGGGGGGAGCTGTTTTTT. Its translation: CASRPPGGELFF.

The rearrangement joins TRBV7-9 to TRBJ1-2; tentative D call: TRBD1 (5 bases). The CDR3 is 13 residues long. V lost 6 bases and J 2 bases, leaving 10 bases between the germline ends. The germline V gene has CDR1 SEHNR and CDR2 FQNEAQ (reference sequence). Here the CDR3 DNA reads TGTGCCAGCAGTTCAGACAGCAACTATGGCTACACCTTC. Its translation is CASSSDSNYGYTF.

The chain uses TRBV5-1 and TRBJ2-3; tentative D call: TRBD2 (5 bases). Trimming left V 0 bases short and J 6 bases short, with 17 bases between. The CDR3 is 16 residues long. Germline V lookup: CDR1 SGHRS, CDR2 YFSETQ. The CDR3 here is CASSLVEGSLYDTQYF. CDR3 coding DNA: TGCGCCAGCAGCTTGGTTGAGGGCTCCCTTTATGATACGCAGTATTTT.

In regard to this clone: Different DNA sequences within this sample yield the same CDR3. This chain joins TRBV19 and TRBJ1-1, with D maybe TRBD1 (5 bases). Germline loops: CDR1 LNHDA, CDR2 SQIVND (reference sequence). Deletions cut 1 base from V and 0 bases from J, with 9 bases between. The CDR3 is made up of 15 amino acids. CDR3 region: CASSIGGGMNTEAFF. Written as DNA, the CDR3 is TGTGCCAGTAGTATAGGGGGCGGTATGAACACTGAAGCTTTCTTT.

In its sample, this clone was seen a few times. The CDR3 DNA reads TGTGCCAGCAGTCTCCGACAGGGAGGAACTGGAAACACCATATATTTT. Its translation: CASSLRQGGTGNTIYF. This chain joins TRBV11-2 and TRBJ1-3; 7 nucleotides line up with TRBD1. The CDR3 extends over 16 amino acids. CDR1 is SGHAT, CDR2 FQNNGV, per germline. Losses at the gene ends were 6 bases for V and 2 bases for J; bases not matched to a gene: 10.

CDR3: CASSDQGPQPQHF. CDR3 nucleotide sequence: TGTGCCAGTAGCGATCAGGGCCCTCAGCCCCAGCATTTT. The gene calls are TRBV19 and TRBJ1-5; D may be TRBD1 (5 bases). Trimming took 6 bases from V and 6 from J, leaving 12 bases between them. This CDR3 is 13 amino acids long. Germline CDR1 LNHDA, CDR2 SQIVND (reference sequence).

The chain couples TRBV10-3 to TRBJ1-1; D gene unclear. The V gene's germline CDR1 is ENHRY and CDR2 SYGVKD. The CDR3 contains 15 residues. The V gene lost 3 bases and the J gene lost 0 bases, with 11 bases spanning the gap. CDR3 coding DNA: TGTGCCATCAGTGATCCGGGGAAAGTGAACACTGAAGCTTTCTTT. It is translated as CAISDPGKVNTEAFF.

The V gene is TRBV19, the J gene TRBJ1-2; no reliable D call. The CDR3 is 13 residues long. Per the germline V gene, CDR1 is LNHDA and CDR2 is SQIVND (reference sequence). V lost 3 bases, J lost 4 bases, and 9 bases lay in between. CDR3 DNA sequence: TGTGCCAGTAGTATTCGGAGGAGCTATGGCTACACCTTC. Translation: CASSIRRSYGYTF.

The CDR3 DNA follows: TGTGCCAGCAGTTTGGGCCAGGGACTTAAGGGTGTGTTTTTT. It encodes CASSLGQGLKGVFF. This chain joins TRBV28 and TRBJ1-4; tentative D call: TRBD1 (5 bases). This CDR3 comprises 14 residues. CDR1 MDHEN and CDR2 SYDVKM come from the germline V gene. Trimming cost V 3 bases and J 15 bases, with 20 bases left between them.

The chain uses TRBV19 and TRBJ1-1; 7 bases line up with TRBD1. The V and J ends lost 8 bases and 1 base, in that order; junction bases with no gene match: 7. Germline CDR1 reads LNHDA; CDR2 reads SQIVND (reference sequence). This CDR3 comprises 14 residues. The CDR3 protein is CASGPGGQNTEAFF. The CDR3 DNA reads TGTGCCAGTGGGCCAGGGGGACAGAACACTGAAGCTTTCTTT. Supplemented by reference TRBV19 and TRBJ1-1, the full variable domain reads DGGITQSPKYLFRKEGQNVTLSCEQNLNHDAMYWYRQDPGQGLRLIYYSQIVNDFQKGDIAEGYSVSREKKESFPLTVTSAQKNPTAFYLCASGPGGQNTEAFFGQGTRLTVV.